This T cell receptor (delta chain) was recorded in a study of γδ T cells in repeated Plasmodium falciparum infection. Whole-study context: Samples were taken at baseline, before some infections, and 21 days after each.

Flow sorting of PBMC yielded separate Vgamma9/Vdelta2+ and Vdelta2-negative gammadelta T cell populations for bulk repertoire analysis. Each sorted gammadelta sample had TRG and TRD chains sequenced. TCRdb re-called clones from the multiplex PCR reads via CATT. The table lists tens of thousands of delta-chain clones, 0.98% of them singletons. The CDR3 is 17 amino acids. Looked up from germline, CDR1 is GEAIGNYY and CDR2 is EKD. Study-level findings and limits: Repeated controlled infections reportedly drove waves of new clonotype selection in Vdelta2-negative, mostly Vdelta1+, gammadelta repertoires. Donors in Mali lived in a small rural village, largely one ethnic group.

This clone appeared many times. Antigen unknown. This likely stems from a read error, as it lies one base from a far larger clone. Other nucleotide sequences from this sample produce the same CDR3. Sequenced sample: gamma-delta T cells from blood. The chain recombines TRDV2 with TRDJ1; possible D gene TRDD1, 5 bases. This receptor was obtained from a pool of human donors (malaria-infected and uninfected, not separated). The CDR3 DNA reads as TGTGCCTGTGACGAAATTAATCCCCAACTCCACACCGATAAACTCATCTTC. It encodes CACDEINPQLHTDKLIF.